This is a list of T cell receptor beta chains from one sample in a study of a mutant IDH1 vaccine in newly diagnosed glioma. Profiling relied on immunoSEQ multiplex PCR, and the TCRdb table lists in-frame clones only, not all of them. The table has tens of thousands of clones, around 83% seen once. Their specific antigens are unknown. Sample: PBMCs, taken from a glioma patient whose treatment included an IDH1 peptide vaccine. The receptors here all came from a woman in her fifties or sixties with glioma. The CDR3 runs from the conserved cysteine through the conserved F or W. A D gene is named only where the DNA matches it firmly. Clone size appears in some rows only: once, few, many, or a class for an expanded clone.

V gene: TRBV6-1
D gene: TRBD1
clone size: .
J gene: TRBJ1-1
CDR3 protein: CASSETGGRTTEAFF
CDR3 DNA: TGTGCCAGCAGTGAGACAGGGGGGCGTACCACTGAAGCTTTCTTT

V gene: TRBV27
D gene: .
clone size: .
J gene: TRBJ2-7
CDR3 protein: CASSLYGGLSSYEQYF
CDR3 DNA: TGTGCCAGCAGTTTATACGGGGGGCTTAGCTCCTACGAGCAGTACTTC

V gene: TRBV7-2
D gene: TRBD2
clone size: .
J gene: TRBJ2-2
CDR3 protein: CATGLAGGTGELFF
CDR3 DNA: TGTGCCACTGGACTAGCGGGGGGCACAGGGGAGCTGTTTTTT

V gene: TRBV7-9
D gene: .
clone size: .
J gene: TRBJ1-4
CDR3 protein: CASSLAQGDEKLFF
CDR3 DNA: TGTGCCAGCAGCTTAGCGCAAGGAGATGAAAAACTGTTTTTT

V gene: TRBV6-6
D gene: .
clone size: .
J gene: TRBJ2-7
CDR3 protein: CASSYLTEPFPYEQYF
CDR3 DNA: TGTGCCAGCAGTTACTTGACAGAACCTTTTCCCTACGAGCAGTACTTC

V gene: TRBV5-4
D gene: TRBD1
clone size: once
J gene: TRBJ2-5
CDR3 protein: CASSPWTALSGGTQYF
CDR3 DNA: TGTGCCAGCAGCCCATGGACAGCCCTGTCAGGGGGGACCCAGTACTTC

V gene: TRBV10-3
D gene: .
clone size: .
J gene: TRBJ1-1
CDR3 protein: CAISATLNTEAFF
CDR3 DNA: TGTGCCATCAGTGCCACATTGAACACTGAAGCTTTCTTT

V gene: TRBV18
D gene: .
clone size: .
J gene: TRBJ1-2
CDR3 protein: CASSPPSINYGYTF
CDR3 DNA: TGTGCCAGCTCACCACCGAGCATTAACTATGGCTACACCTTC

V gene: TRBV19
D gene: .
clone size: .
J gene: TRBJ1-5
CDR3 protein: CASSIGGHQPQHF
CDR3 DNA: TGTGCCAGTAGTATAGGGGGTCATCAGCCCCAGCATTTT

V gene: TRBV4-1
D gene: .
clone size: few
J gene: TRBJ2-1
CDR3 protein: CASSLEGGREQFF
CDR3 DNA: TGCGCCAGCAGCCTCGAAGGGGGTCGGGAGCAGTTCTTC

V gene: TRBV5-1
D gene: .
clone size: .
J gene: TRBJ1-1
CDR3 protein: CASSLGPYDTEAFF
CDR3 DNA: TGCGCCAGCAGCTTAGGGCCGTACGACACTGAAGCTTTCTTT

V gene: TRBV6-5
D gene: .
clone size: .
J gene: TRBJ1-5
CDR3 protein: CASSYRQTNQPQHF
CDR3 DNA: TGTGCCAGCAGTTATCGGCAGACCAATCAGCCCCAGCATTTT

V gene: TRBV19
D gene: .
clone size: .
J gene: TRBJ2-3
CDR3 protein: CASKLTGSTDTQYF
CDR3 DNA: TGTGCCAGCAAATTAACTGGGAGCACAGATACGCAGTATTTT

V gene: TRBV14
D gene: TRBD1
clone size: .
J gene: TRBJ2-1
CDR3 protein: CASSLGQGVYEQFF
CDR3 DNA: TGTGCCAGCAGCCTTGGACAGGGGGTCTATGAGCAGTTCTTC

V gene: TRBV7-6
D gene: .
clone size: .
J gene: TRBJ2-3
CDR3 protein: CASSLADRADTQYF
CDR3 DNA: TGTGCCAGCAGCTTAGCTGATCGGGCAGATACGCAGTATTTT

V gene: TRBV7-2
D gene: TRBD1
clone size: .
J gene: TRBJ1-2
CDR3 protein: CASSLGQYYGYTF
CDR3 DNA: TGTGCCAGCAGCTTGGGACAGTACTATGGCTACACCTTC

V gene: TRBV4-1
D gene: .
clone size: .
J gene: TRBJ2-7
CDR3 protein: CASSQGRPYEQYF
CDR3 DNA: TGCGCCAGCAGCCAAGGGAGACCCTACGAGCAGTACTTC

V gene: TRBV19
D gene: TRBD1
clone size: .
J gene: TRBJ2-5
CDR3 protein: CASSISAQGAGETQYF
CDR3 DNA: TGTGCCAGTAGTATTTCCGCCCAGGGGGCTGGAGAGACCCAGTACTTC

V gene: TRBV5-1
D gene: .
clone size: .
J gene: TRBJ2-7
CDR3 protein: CASSNPMGGPSYEQYF
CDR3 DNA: TGCGCCAGCAGTAATCCAATGGGGGGCCCTTCCTACGAGCAGTACTTC

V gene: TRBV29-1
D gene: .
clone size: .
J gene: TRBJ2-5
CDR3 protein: CSAGDTGFVETQYF
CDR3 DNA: TGCAGCGCTGGCGATACGGGTTTTGTTGAGACCCAGTACTTC

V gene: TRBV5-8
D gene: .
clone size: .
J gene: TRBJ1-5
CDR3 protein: CASSLIEDHQPQHF
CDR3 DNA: TGTGCCAGCAGCTTGATCGAGGATCATCAGCCCCAGCATTTT

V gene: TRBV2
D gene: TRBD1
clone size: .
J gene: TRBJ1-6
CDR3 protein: CASKGDRENSPLHF
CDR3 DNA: TGTGCCAGCAAGGGGGACAGGGAGAACTCACCCCTCCACTTT

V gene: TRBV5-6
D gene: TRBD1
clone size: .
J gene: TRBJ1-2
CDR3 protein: CASTDRGSNGYTF
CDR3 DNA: TGTGCCAGCACAGACAGGGGGAGCAACGGCTACACCTTC

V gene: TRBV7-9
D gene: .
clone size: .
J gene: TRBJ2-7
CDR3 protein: CASSPTGYDEQYF
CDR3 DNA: TGTGCCAGCAGCCCGACGGGATATGACGAGCAGTACTTC

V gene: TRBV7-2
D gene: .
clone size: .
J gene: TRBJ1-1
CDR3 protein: CASSLLGQNTEAFF
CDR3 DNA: TGTGCCAGCAGCTTACTCGGACAGAACACTGAAGCTTTCTTT

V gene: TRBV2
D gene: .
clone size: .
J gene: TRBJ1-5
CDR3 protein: CASSLDRGGSQPQHF
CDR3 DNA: TGTGCCAGCAGTTTGGACCGGGGGGGTTCTCAGCCCCAGCATTTT

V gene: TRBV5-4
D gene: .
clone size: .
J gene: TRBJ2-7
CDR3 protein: CASSLGGPYEQYF
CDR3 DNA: TGTGCCAGCAGCTTGGGAGGGCCCTACGAGCAGTACTTC

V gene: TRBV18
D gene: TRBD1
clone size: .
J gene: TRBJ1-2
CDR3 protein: CASSPQRQGAAYGYTF
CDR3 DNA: TGTGCCAGCTCACCACAGAGACAGGGGGCGGCCTATGGCTACACCTTC

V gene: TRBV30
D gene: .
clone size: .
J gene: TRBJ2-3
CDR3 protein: CAWSVVRGGGDTQYF
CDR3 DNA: TGTGCCTGGAGTGTGGTCAGAGGGGGGGGAGATACGCAGTATTTT